This paragraph reports one T cell receptor (beta chain). Authors' analysis steps: Reference gene primers were amplified, and this amplification served to estimate nucleated cell counts. TCRdb keeps only in-frame clones here, not all; method: immunoSEQ multiplex PCR. That table supplies the V and J calls and clone size; D and trimming were determined from the DNA. The sample consists of around 87,000 clones, 60% to 85% of them appearing once. This specimen belongs to a study of blood T cell repertoires in COVID-19. V lost 6 bases and J 2 bases, leaving 8 bases between the germline ends. The CDR3 sequence is 13 residues long.

The V call is TRBV12-3 or TRBV12-4, the J call TRBJ1-5; D gene unclear. Sequencing used peripheral blood. The origin of this receptor is a woman of 80 years or more with acute or convalescent COVID-19. The CDR3 here is CASRSSGNQPQHF. The CDR3 DNA sequence: TGTGCCAGCAGGTCCAGTGGCAATCAGCCCCAGCATTTT.